Presented here are 32 T cell receptor beta chains from one specimen sequenced in a study of shared clonotypes between healthy human individuals. Libraries were prepared by immunoSEQ multiplex PCR; TCRdb keeps only in-frame clonotypes and omits some of them. The sample has around 640,000 clones; around 96% are singletons. CD45RO-negative CD8 cells positively selected for CCR7 made up the naive population, which excluded terminally differentiated effector memory CD45RA+ cells. The specimen was naive CD8+ T cells sorted from blood. The source is a woman aged 25 to 39 in good health.

The chain links TRBV18 to TRBJ2-7, with a weak D call TRBD1 (5 bases). Germline values: CDR1 KGHSH, CDR2 LQKENI. CDR3 length equals 15 residues. Between the trimmed V and J ends, which lost 0 bases and 6 bases, there was a span of 15 bases. CDR3 region: CASSPPPDTLGEQYF. The CDR3 nucleotides read TGTGCCAGCTCACCACCCCCGGACACTTTGGGCGAGCAGTACTTC. The full variable domain, rest sourced from reference TRBV18 and TRBJ2-7, is NAGVMQNPRHLVRRRGQEARLRCSPMKGHSHVYWYRQLPEEGLKFMVYLQKENIIDESGMPKERFSAEFPKEGPSILRIQQVVRGDSAAYFCASSPPPDTLGEQYFGPGTRLTVT.

CDR3 protein: CASSLETGQAYEQYF. CDR3 nucleotides: TGTGCCAGCAGCTTAGAGACGGGACAGGCCTACGAGCAGTACTTC. V usage is TRBV11-2 and J usage is TRBJ2-7; TRBD1 aligns across 8 bases. Germline CDR1 SGHAT, CDR2 FQNNGV. V dropped 0 bases and J dropped 2; count of bases not matched to a gene: 3. The CDR3 contains 15 residues.

The chain recombines TRBV6-1 with TRBJ2-7; maybe TRBD2 (6 bases). Deletions cut 3 bases from V and 2 bases from J, with 17 bases between. The germline V gene encodes CDR1 MNHNS and CDR2 SASEGT. The CDR3 totals 16 residues. The CDR3 nucleotides read TGTGCCAGCAGTGATACCCAGGGACTGCCGGCCTACGAGCAGTACTTC. Its translation is CASSDTQGLPAYEQYF.

The chain uses TRBV5-6 and TRBJ2-7, with 7 bases aligning to TRBD1. The CDR3 is 16 residues long. From germline, CDR1 is SGHDT and CDR2 YYEEEE. J was trimmed by 1 base and V by 4 bases; bases with no gene match: 11. The CDR3 is CASSRAPRTGSYEQYF. CDR3 sequence (DNA): TGTGCCAGCAGCCGGGCCCCTAGGACAGGATCCTACGAGCAGTACTTC.

The V call is TRBV2, the J call TRBJ1-5; TRBD1 agrees at 12 bases. In germline, CDR1 is SNHLY, CDR2 FYNNEI. This CDR3 is 18 amino acids long. J gave up 2 bases and V 3 bases, and 8 bases lay outside the gene matches. Written as DNA, the CDR3 is TGTGCCAGCAGTGACGTGGGACAGGGGGCGATTGGCAATCAGCCCCAGCATTTT. Encoded protein: CASSDVGQGAIGNQPQHF.

The chain employs TRBV28 and TRBJ2-7; D is possibly TRBD1 or TRBD2 (5 bases each). The ends were cut back, 6 bases at V and 2 bases at J, with 11 bases in the middle. Germline V gene data show CDR1 as MDHEN and CDR2 as SYDVKM. There are 13 residues in the CDR3. CDR3 sequence reads: CASRAGATYEQYF. CDR3 in DNA: TGTGCCAGCAGAGCCGGGGCTACCTACGAGCAGTACTTC.

The chain links TRBV7-9 to TRBJ2-1; D uncertain. There are 13 residues in the CDR3. Germline lookup yields CDR1 SEHNR and CDR2 FQNEAQ (reference sequence). The ends were cut back, 8 bases at V and 10 bases at J, with 18 bases in the middle. CDR3 sequence (DNA): TGTGCCAGCGCCCTTGGGCCATCGCGGGAGCAGTTCTTC. Protein: CASALGPSREQFF.

The rearrangement uses TRBV28 and TRBJ2-7; 8 bases are shared with TRBD2. V was pared by 3 bases and J by 3 bases, with 4 bases of the junction left unmatched. CDR1 MDHEN and CDR2 SYDVKM come from the germline V gene. The CDR3 totals 14 residues. CDR3 DNA sequence: TGTGCCAGCAGTTTCCCGGGAGGGGGCTACGAGCAGTACTTC. Translating it yields CASSFPGGGYEQYF.

The V and J genes are TRBV2 and TRBJ1-1, with a tentative D call TRBD1 (5 bases). The CDR3 totals 14 residues. CDR1 and CDR2 (germline): SNHLY, FYNNEI. The V end was cut by 4 bases, the J end by 1 base, with 10 bases between. DNA for the CDR3: TGTGCCAGCAGTGTCGACGGGGGGAACACTGAAGCTTTCTTT. It yields the protein CASSVDGGNTEAFF.

The chain joins TRBV27 to TRBJ1-4; 7 bases are a match to TRBD1. V shed 7 bases, J shed 8 bases, and the junction held 13 bases outside the gene matches. CDR1 and CDR2 (germline): MNHEY, SMNVEV (reference sequence). The CDR3 length is 15 residues. CDR3 coding DNA: TGTGCCAGCACCAGCACCTCAGGGGGTCAGGAAAAACTGTTTTTT. Translated, it gives CASTSTSGGQEKLFF.

CDR3 sequence reads: CASSENGGPLYEQYF. In DNA form, the CDR3 reads TGTGCCAGCAGTGAAAATGGCGGGCCCCTCTACGAGCAGTACTTC. The chain joins TRBV2 to TRBJ2-7; TRBD2 is a possible D gene (5 bases). The V gene lost 2 bases and the J gene lost 3 bases, with 14 bases spanning the gap. Germline V CDR1 and CDR2: SNHLY, FYNNEI. CDR3 length equals 15 residues.

The chain joins TRBV9 to TRBJ2-1; 11 bases are a match to TRBD2. CDR3 length equals 15 residues. Germline V lookup: CDR1 SGDLS, CDR2 YYNGEE. V shed 4 bases and J 9 bases; nucleotides not matched to a gene: 9. CDR3 sequence (DNA): TGTGCCAGCAGCCCAATAGCGGGAGGGCCCAGTGAGCAGTTCTTC. Protein product: CASSPIAGGPSEQFF.

This chain uses TRBV11-1 with TRBJ2-7; the match to TRBD1 covers 8 bases. Unmatched junction bases numbered 3, after V lost 3 bases and J lost 2 bases. Germline-derived CDR1 and CDR2 are SGHAT and FQDESV (reference sequence). The CDR3 loop spans 14 amino acids. The CDR3 region is CASSLAGQAYEQYF. CDR3 DNA sequence: TGTGCCAGCAGCTTGGCGGGACAGGCCTACGAGCAGTACTTC.

This clone was detected only once. CDR3 region: CASSHRDSNQPQHF. CDR3 DNA sequence: TGTGCCAGCAGTCACAGGGATAGCAATCAGCCCCAGCATTTT. The chain employs TRBV28 and TRBJ1-5; TRBD1 might be the D (6 bases). CDR1 and CDR2 from the germline V gene are MDHEN and SYDVKM. This CDR3 has 14 amino acids. V shed 5 bases and J shed 0 bases, with 8 bases lying between them. Based on the CDR3 plus reference TRBV28 and TRBJ1-5, the full variable domain is DVKVTQSSRYLVKRTGEKVFLECVQDMDHENMFWYRQDPGLGLRLIYFSYDVKMKEKGDIPEGYSVSREKKERFSLILESASTNQTSMYLCASSHRDSNQPQHFGDGTRLSIL.

This chain uses TRBV7-6 with TRBJ2-3, with D maybe TRBD1 (5 bases). Germline V gene sequence: CDR1 SGHVS, CDR2 FNYEAQ. The CDR3 covers 14 residues. V was shortened by 4 bases and J by 2 bases, with 10 bases between the two germline ends. The CDR3 loop is CASSYAGPTDTQYF. CDR3 DNA: TGTGCCAGCAGCTACGCAGGGCCCACAGATACGCAGTATTTT.

The chain couples TRBV19 to TRBJ2-3; TRBD2 matches 11 bases. The V gene end was trimmed by 7 bases and the J gene end by 5 bases; junction bases not matched to a gene: 5. Germline V CDR1 and CDR2: LNHDA, SQIVND (reference sequence). The CDR3 totals 14 residues. Written as DNA, the CDR3 is TGTGCCAGTACCCCAGGACTAGCGGGAGATACGCAGTATTTT. Residues: CASTPGLAGDTQYF. Combining the CDR3 with reference TRBV19 and TRBJ2-3 gives the whole variable domain DGGITQSPKYLFRKEGQNVTLSCEQNLNHDAMYWYRQDPGQGLRLIYYSQIVNDFQKGDIAEGYSVSREKKESFPLTVTSAQKNPTAFYLCASTPGLAGDTQYFGPGTRLTVL.

V is TRBV28 and J is TRBJ1-1; tentatively, D is TRBD1 (5 bases). From germline, CDR1 is MDHEN and CDR2 SYDVKM. The ends were cut back, 1 base at V and 3 bases at J, with 12 bases in the middle. The CDR3 has 15 residues. For the CDR3, the DNA is TGTGCCAGCAGTTTATTACGGCGGGGGGACACTGAAGCTTTCTTT. Translated, it gives CASSLLRRGDTEAFF.

J is TRBJ2-1 and V is TRBV5-8; TRBD1 or TRBD2 may be the D gene (5 bases each). Trimming pared 1 base from V and 9 bases from J, leaving 17 bases between. The CDR3 consists of 15 residues. The germline V gene has CDR1 SGHTS and CDR2 YDEGEE. CDR3 sequence reads: CASSLLDSGQGEQFF. Here the CDR3 DNA reads TGTGCCAGCAGCTTGCTGGATTCGGGGCAGGGTGAGCAGTTCTTC.

The chain links TRBV5-5 to TRBJ2-7; unclear D gene. The CDR3 covers 13 residues. The germline gives CDR1 SGHKS, CDR2 YYEKEE (reference sequence). Trimming took off 4 bases at V and 4 bases at J, with 12 bases between the two ends. CDR3 sequence: CASSDRTSYEQYF. The CDR3 DNA reads TGTGCCAGCAGCGATCGGACCTCTTACGAGCAGTACTTC.

This clone was counted a single time. This chain joins TRBV15 and TRBJ2-1; possible D gene TRBD2, 6 bases. Deletions cut 5 bases from V and 0 bases from J, with 17 bases between. CDR1 and CDR2 (germline): LNHNV, YYDKDF (reference sequence). This CDR3 is built from 17 residues. CDR3 loop: CATSSGEGTLSYNEQFF. As DNA, the CDR3 is TGTGCCACCAGCTCAGGAGAAGGGACTCTCTCCTACAATGAGCAGTTCTTC.

The chain combines TRBV28 with TRBJ1-6, with 9 positions matching TRBD1. Germline V gene lookup returns CDR1 MDHEN and CDR2 SYDVKM. The CDR3 loop spans 14 amino acids. V lost 5 bases and J lost 5; bases outside the gene matches: 1. The CDR3 DNA reads as TGTGCCAGCAGTCGGGACAGGGATAATTCACCCCTCCACTTT. Amino acid sequence: CASSRDRDNSPLHF.

This chain links TRBV6-5 with TRBJ2-5; D may match TRBD1 or TRBD2 (5 bases each). Germline V gene data show CDR1 as MNHEY and CDR2 as SVGAGI. The CDR3 is 14 amino acids. V was shortened by 2 bases and J by 5 bases, with 12 bases between the two germline ends. CDR3 in amino acids: CASSYSGQGETQYF. Here the CDR3 DNA reads TGTGCCAGCAGTTACAGCGGACAAGGGGAGACCCAGTACTTC.

The chain is built from TRBV7-6 and TRBJ1-6; 7 bases are a match to TRBD1. The CDR3 has 15 residues. Trimming removed 4 bases from V and 2 bases from J; junction bases left unmatched: 2. The germline V gene encodes CDR1 SGHVS and CDR2 FNYEAQ. The CDR3 DNA is TGTGCCAGCAGCTCCGACAGGGCCTATAATTCACCCCTCCACTTT. Its translation: CASSSDRAYNSPLHF. The whole variable domain, remainder taken from reference TRBV7-6 and TRBJ1-6, is GAGVSQSPRYKVTKRGQDVALRCDPISGHVSLYWYRQALGQGPEFLTYFNYEAQQDKSGLPNDRFSAERPEGSISTLTIQRTEQRDSAMYRCASSSDRAYNSPLHFGNGTRLTVT.

The genes are TRBV11-3 and TRBJ2-2; tentative D call: TRBD2 (5 bases). This CDR3 contains 17 residues. Germline loops: CDR1 SGHNT, CDR2 YENEEA. Trimming took off 5 bases at V and 6 bases at J, with 22 bases between the two ends. In DNA, the CDR3 is TGTGCCAGCAGCCCCCCCCGGGGATTTTTAGGGTCCGGGGAGCTGTTTTTT. This codes for CASSPPRGFLGSGELFF.

Regarding this clone: One end of the junction fails to match germline, which may point to a read error. This chain joins TRBV4-1 and TRBJ1-3; D remains unclear. CDR1 is MGHRA and CDR2 is YSYEKL in the germline V gene. The CDR3 covers 15 residues. CDR3 sequence (DNA): TGCGCCAGCAGCCCGGACCCTCTTCTGGGAAACGCCATATATTTT. Protein: CASSPDPLLGNAIYF.

The chain joins TRBV14 to TRBJ2-1; possibly TRBD1 for D (8 bases). This CDR3 is 17 amino acids long. Trimming removed 4 bases from V and 0 bases from J, with 16 bases in between. Germline V gives CDR1 SGHDN, CDR2 FVKESK. DNA of the CDR3: TGTGCCAGCAGCCCCCGGACAGGGAGGGTCTCCTACAATGAGCAGTTCTTC. Translation gives CASSPRTGRVSYNEQFF.

In nucleotides, the CDR3 is TGTGCCAGCAGCTTTTTAACCTACGAGCAGTACTTC. Its protein product is CASSFLTYEQYF. The chain uses TRBV5-8 and TRBJ2-7; D is ambiguous. The CDR3 is 12 residues long. Germline-derived CDR1 and CDR2 are SGHTS and YDEGEE. Trimming removed 2 bases from V and 2 bases from J, with 5 bases in between.

The chain uses TRBV29-1 and TRBJ2-7; D perhaps matches TRBD1 (6 bases). Germline CDR1 and CDR2: SQVTM and ANQGSEA. The CDR3 covers 13 residues. With 7 bases removed from V and 0 bases from J, the gap between germline ends came to 13 bases. The CDR3: CSARRTASYEQYF. CDR3 bases: TGCAGCGCCCGAAGGACAGCCTCCTACGAGCAGTACTTC.

This clone was seen once. V is TRBV6-1 and J is TRBJ2-1; D is unresolved. V was pared by 6 bases and J by 0 bases, with 9 bases between. Germline V lookup: CDR1 MNHNS, CDR2 SASEGT. This CDR3 spans 14 amino acids. Written as DNA, the CDR3 is TGTGCCAGCAGCAGAGCAGTCTCCTACAATGAGCAGTTCTTC. Translated: CASSRAVSYNEQFF.

The chain recombines TRBV5-8 with TRBJ2-3, with D perhaps matching TRBD2 (6 bases). V dropped 4 bases and J dropped 4 bases, with 16 bases sitting between them. Per the germline V gene, CDR1 is SGHTS and CDR2 is YDEGEE. The CDR3 runs to 15 residues. In nucleotides, the CDR3 is TGTGCCAGCAGCCAAGATTCGGGGGAGGCAGATACGCAGTATTTT. Its translation is CASSQDSGEADTQYF.

The rearrangement joins TRBV28 to TRBJ1-5; tentatively, D is TRBD1 (5 bases). CDR3 length: 15 amino acids. Germline V gene data show CDR1 as MDHEN and CDR2 as SYDVKM. V lost 6 bases and J 1 base, leaving 13 bases between the germline ends. The CDR3 is CASRPTAGSNQPQHF. CDR3 coding DNA: TGTGCCAGCAGGCCGACAGCAGGGAGCAATCAGCCCCAGCATTTT.

This chain uses TRBV10-2 with TRBJ2-1, with D hard to call. Germline lookup yields CDR1 WSHSY and CDR2 SAAADI. Trimming took off 6 bases at V and 0 bases at J, with 9 bases between the two ends. The CDR3 covers 14 residues. The CDR3 loop reads CASSGGNSYNEQFF. CDR3 bases: TGCGCCAGCAGCGGCGGAAACTCCTACAATGAGCAGTTCTTC.